Listed here is a single T cell receptor beta chain. Its antigen is unknown. The data stem from a study of cytomegalovirus exposure and HLA in healthy donors. Study-level results: First-cohort TCR clusters tended to co-occur in the 95 to 150 validation repertoires, a later analysis found.

Donors came from a validation cohort of about 120 subjects, distinct from the first 666-subject cohort. The CDR3 has 15 amino acids. The germline CDR1 and CDR2 sequences are MNHEY and SMNVEV (reference sequence). Trimming shortened V by 4 bases and J by 1 base, and 11 bases separated the two germline ends. The protocol was immunoSEQ multiplex PCR, while the TCRdb copy is restricted to in-frame clones and leaves out a portion. Of under 200,000 clones detected, approximately 87% appear once; the ten largest clones hold 4.5% to 7%. The chain links TRBV27 to TRBJ1-5, with D uncertain. Specimen: PBMCs. This receptor was obtained from a woman aged 25 to 39 in good health and CMV-seronegative. The CDR3, as DNA: TGTGCCAGCAGTTGGGTCCGAGCAAGCAATCAGCCCCAGCATTTT. This translates into CASSWVRASNQPQHF.